A selection of T cell receptor beta chains follows, all from one sample in a study of control samples from healthy donors and cancer patients. Sequencing was performed with immunoSEQ multiplex PCR; in TCRdb, only in-frame clones are kept and a portion is missing. The sample has approximately 98,000 clones, about 80% seen once; the top ten hold 6.5%. Sequencing was carried out using blood. All receptors come from a young man in good health. CDR3s include the opening cysteine and the closing phenylalanine or tryptophan. A D gene is named only where the DNA matches it firmly. Only some rows state a clone size, as once, few, many or a class for expanded clones.

cdr3_nt cdr3_aa clone_size v_call d_call j_call
TGTGCCAGCAGCCCCGGACAGAACACCGGGGAGCTGTTTTTT CASSPGQNTGELFF - TRBV25-1 - TRBJ2-2
TGTGCCATCAGTGAGGCATACAGCGCTTCCGGCTACACCTTC CAISEAYSASGYTF - TRBV10-3 - TRBJ1-2
TGTGCCAGCAGCTTAGATCTCGGACAGGGTTTAAATGAGCAGTTCTTC CASSLDLGQGLNEQFF - TRBV7-9 TRBD1 TRBJ2-1
TGTGCCAGCAGTGCGAACACCGGGGACAATCAGCCCCAGCATTTT CASSANTGDNQPQHF medium-sized TRBV2 - TRBJ1-5
TGTGCCCGCAGCGAGGGGGGGGGTCTCACCCAGACAGATACGCAGTATTTT CARSEGGGLTQTDTQYF - TRBV9 - TRBJ2-3
TGTGCCAGCAGTGAAGGATTTGCTAACTATGGCTACACCTTC CASSEGFANYGYTF - TRBV2 - TRBJ1-2
TGTGCCAGCAGGCTAATGTATTCGGGGGGCCCCGGGGAGCTGTTTTTT CASRLMYSGGPGELFF - TRBV11-2 - TRBJ2-2
TGTGCCAGCAGCCGGGACTCGTCGGACACTGAAGCTTTCTTT CASSRDSSDTEAFF - TRBV7-2 - TRBJ1-1
TGTGCCAGCAGTGAACTTTGGGTTTCACCCCTCCACTTT CASSELWVSPLHF - TRBV6-1 - TRBJ1-6
TGTGCCAGCAGCCCGTCCTCCAGCTACGAGCAGTACTTC CASSPSSSYEQYF - TRBV3-1/TRBV3-2 - TRBJ2-7
TGTGCCAGCAGCCAAGGGACAGGAACGGGCGGAACTGAAGCTTTCTTT CASSQGTGTGGTEAFF - TRBV4-2 TRBD1 TRBJ1-1
TGTGCCAGAAGCTTAGTGGGGCCCTATGGCTACACCTTC CARSLVGPYGYTF - TRBV7-5 - TRBJ1-2
TGTGCCAGCACAATCAGGGGAACCGGGGAGCTGTTTTTT CASTIRGTGELFF - TRBV12-3/TRBV12-4 - TRBJ2-2
TGCGCCAGCAGTGATGGCGGTACCTCGAACACTGAAGCTTTCTTT CASSDGGTSNTEAFF - TRBV10-1 - TRBJ1-1
TGTGCCAGCAGTTGGGGCGGGGGGAATTACAATGAGCAGTTCTTC CASSWGGGNYNEQFF - TRBV7-9 TRBD2 TRBJ2-1
TGTGCCAGCAGAACTGGTCCGGGAACTCCCTATGGCTACACCTTC CASRTGPGTPYGYTF - TRBV28 - TRBJ1-2